This T cell receptor beta chain was sequenced in a study of a mutant IDH1 vaccine in newly diagnosed glioma. Background on the study: Patients got their first vaccination 4-6 weeks after radiotherapy alone, or with temozolomide cycles. Beforehand, treatment had been radiotherapy, temozolomide, or both; the majority received both.

The time point denotes: week 35, safety follow-up. Topical imiquimod was applied with each vaccine dose, which held 300 ug of mutant IDH1 20-mer peptide. This table comes from immunoSEQ multiplex PCR, and its TCRdb copy is limited to in-frame clones, with some not included. The data contain about 66,000 clones, 74% of them singletons. Worth noting for this clone: Its target is not known.

V was clipped by 4 bases and J by 5 bases, with 14 bases between them. This CDR3 is 15 amino acids long. Germline CDR1 and CDR2: ENHRY and SYGVKD. This receptor was identified in a man aged 50 to 60 with glioma. The chain recombines TRBV10-3 with TRBJ2-2; D is possibly TRBD1 (5 bases). The sequencing here drew on PBMCs, taken from a glioma patient whose treatment included an IDH1 peptide vaccine. DNA for the CDR3: TGTGCCATCAGTGGGGGCACAGGTAGTACCGGGGAGCTGTTTTTT. This translates into CAISGGTGSTGELFF.